The sequence of this TCR beta chain was determined in a study of molecular identifiers for immune sequencing clone quantification. This clonotype was detected only a few times. CDR1 is LNHDA, CDR2 SQIVND, per germline (reference sequence). The CDR3 has 12 amino acids. The ends were cut back, 3 bases at V and 6 bases at J, with 5 bases in the middle. TCRdb ran MiXCR on the PCR reads and lists one entry per CDR3 protein. Found here are about 330,000 distinct CDR3 sequences, over 20% of them singletons; the top ten hold 0.65% to 0.75%. The origin of this receptor is a human donor in good health. Some libraries in this study had Jurkat cell RNA spiked in. The chain carries TRBV19 and TRBJ2-2; the D gene is possibly TRBD2 (5 bases). Sequencing was performed on naive CD8+ T cells from blood, with Jurkat cell RNA spiked in. Subset: FACS-sorted CD8+CD4-CCR7+CD45RA+ naive T cells. In DNA form, the CDR3 reads TGTGCCAGTAGTATGGGAGCCGGGGAGCTGTTTTTT. It translates to CASSMGAGELFF.